Listed here are 4 T cell receptor beta chains from one sample, sequenced in a study of neurological immune-mediated disorders. TCRdb re-called the 5' RACE reads through MiXCR, storing one row per CDR3 protein. The sample yields under 75,000 distinct CDR3 sequences, roughly 5% seen once. The sample was PBMCs. The receptors here all came from a human donor with multiple sclerosis. The donor label of this sample is uncertain.

This clonotype occurred many times. The chain combines TRBV10-3 with TRBJ1-1; D may be TRBD1 (6 bases). This CDR3 is built from 13 residues. In germline, CDR1 is ENHRY, CDR2 SYGVKD. V lost 4 bases and J lost 1, with 7 bases in between. The CDR3 here is CAISGTANTEAFF. The CDR3, as DNA: TGTGCCATCAGTGGGACAGCGAACACTGAAGCTTTCTTT.

This rearrangement joins TRBV20-1 to TRBJ1-5; possible D gene TRBD1, 6 bases. CDR1 is DFQATT and CDR2 is SNEGSKA in the germline V gene (reference sequence). Trimming pared 6 bases from V and 6 bases from J, leaving 15 bases between. The CDR3 loop spans 13 amino acids. The CDR3 sequence: CSASGVGGQPQHF. In DNA form, the CDR3 reads TGCAGTGCCTCAGGGGTTGGGGGTCAGCCCCAGCATTTT.

This clonotype was detected ten times or more. The V and J genes are TRBV27 and TRBJ1-1, with a possible D match to TRBD1 (5 bases). Germline V gene data show CDR1 as MNHEY and CDR2 as SMNVEV (reference sequence). Trimming pared 1 base from V and 5 bases from J, leaving 11 bases between. The CDR3 has 14 residues. CDR3 sequence (DNA): TGTGCCAGCAGTTTATGGCAGGGTGGGACTGAAGCTTTCTTT. Its translation is CASSLWQGGTEAFF.

This clonotype was observed many times. The chain links TRBV27 to TRBJ1-6; D unresolved. Germline V CDR1 and CDR2: MNHEY, SMNVEV (reference sequence). V was clipped by 0 bases and J by 8 bases, with 8 bases between them. This CDR3 is 14 amino acids long. DNA for the CDR3: TGTGCCAGCAGTTTATCCTTGTATTATTCACCCCTCCACTTT. It yields the protein CASSLSLYYSPLHF.